This T cell receptor beta chain stems from a study of shared clonotypes between healthy human individuals. In germline, CDR1 is ENHRY, CDR2 SYGVKD. The V gene lost 3 bases and the J gene lost 0 bases, with 6 bases spanning the gap. There are 14 residues in the CDR3. The assay ran at deep level. Per the original methods: ImmunoSEQ junction-only sequences lacked quality scores, so their filtering differed. This table comes from immunoSEQ multiplex PCR, and its TCRdb copy is limited to in-frame clones, with some not included. Clonal size and the V and J genes are those of that table, whereas D and trimming came from the DNA. The table has about half a million clones, around 85% seen once. Study results and caveats: Sampling was confined to blood; repertoires within tissues likely differ.

Turning to this clone: The antigen is undetermined.

Sequenced: PBMCs. The V and J genes are TRBV10-3 and TRBJ1-3; D remains ambiguous. The receptor comes from a woman in her forties in good health. Some clones in this sample may be carry-over from other donors' samples. The DNA of the CDR3 is TGTGCCATCAGTGAAAACGGCTCTGGAAACACCATATATTTT. Encoded protein: CAISENGSGNTIYF.